The following is a TCR beta chain sequence with its context. Its target is unknown. Clones were sequenced by immunoSEQ multiplex PCR, and TCRdb holds only the in-frame ones, with some missing. Of over a million clones in the sample, around 97% are singletons; the top ten hold roughly 1.2%. This sample stems from a study of shared clonotypes between healthy human individuals. Study summary: The study used three CD4 naive, three CD4 memory, two CD8 naive and one CD8 memory plate per donor. The study's findings and limits: Sorted-subset sequencing was shown by rarefaction to be incomplete despite large depth. The small donor group covered limited genetic and exposure diversity.

Germline CDR1 SGHDT, CDR2 YYEEEE. CDR3 length: 14 amino acids. Between the trimmed V and J ends, which lost 4 bases and 6 bases, there was a span of 17 bases. Donation came from healthy HIV-negative adults that had no recent acute infections or vaccinations. The sample consisted of naive CD4+ T cells sorted from blood. The subset was: CD45RA+ positively selected. The rearrangement uses TRBV5-6 and TRBJ2-7, with a tentative D call TRBD1 (5 bases). This TCR came from a man aged 25-40 years in good health. The DNA of the CDR3 is TGTGCCAGCAGCCCGACAGACAGCTCAGGCGAGCAGTACTTC. Translating gives CASSPTDSSGEQYF.